This T cell receptor (beta chain) was sequenced during a study of T cells in women clearing cervical HPV infection. Study information: With HLA typing for only a few women, HLA confounding remains possible. Study-wide points: Associations may precede or follow infection; HPV-specific or memory T cells were not isolated.

This clone counts as medium-sized by frequency. Its antigen is undetermined. Read coverage stops 3 residues before the CDR3 terminus; the germline J gene supplies the remainder. Trimming stripped 5 bases from V and 4 bases from J, with 7 bases between. The CDR3 is 12 amino acids. Germline V lookup: CDR1 SGHTA, CDR2 FQGTGA. Produced via immunoSEQ multiplex PCR; TCRdb's table is partial and in-frame only. This table holds some 20,000 clones. Prevalent HPV16 infections were excluded; only incident single HPV16 infections included. Dot-blot hybridization genotyped cervical HPV amplified with MY09/MY11 PCR. The specimen sequenced was blood buffy coat. This TCR was sampled from a woman aged 18 to 75 with a cervical HPV16 infection that either progressed to CIN3+ or cleared (not recorded which). The rearrangement links TRBV7-3 to TRBJ2-3; D is perhaps TRBD2 (5 bases). The part of the CDR3 DNA that was read is TGTGCCAGCAGCCGGACTTCAGATACG. Its translation is CASSRTSDT. Given in full, the CDR3 is CASSRTSDTQYF.